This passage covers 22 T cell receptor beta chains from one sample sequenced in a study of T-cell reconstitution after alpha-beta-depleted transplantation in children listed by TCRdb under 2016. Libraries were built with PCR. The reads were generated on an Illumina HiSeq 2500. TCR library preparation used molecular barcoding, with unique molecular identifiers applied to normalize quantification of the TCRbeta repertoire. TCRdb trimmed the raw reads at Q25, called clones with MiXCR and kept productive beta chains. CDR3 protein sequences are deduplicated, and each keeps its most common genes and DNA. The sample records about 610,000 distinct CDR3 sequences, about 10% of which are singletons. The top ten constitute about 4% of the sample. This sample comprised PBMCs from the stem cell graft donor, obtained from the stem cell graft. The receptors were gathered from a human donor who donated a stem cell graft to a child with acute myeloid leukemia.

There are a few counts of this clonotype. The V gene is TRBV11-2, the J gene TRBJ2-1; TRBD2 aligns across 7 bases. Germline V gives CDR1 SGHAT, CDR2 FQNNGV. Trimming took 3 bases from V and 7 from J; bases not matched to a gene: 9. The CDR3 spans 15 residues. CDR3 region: CASSFGAGRMNEQFF. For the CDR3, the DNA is TGTGCCAGCAGCTTTGGAGCGGGGAGAATGAATGAGCAGTTCTTC. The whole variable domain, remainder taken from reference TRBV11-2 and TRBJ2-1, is EAGVAQSPRYKIIEKRQSVAFWCNPISGHATLYWYQQILGQGPKLLIQFQNNGVVDDSQLPKDRFSAERLKGVDSTLKIQPAKLEDSAVYLCASSFGAGRMNEQFFGPGTRLTVL.

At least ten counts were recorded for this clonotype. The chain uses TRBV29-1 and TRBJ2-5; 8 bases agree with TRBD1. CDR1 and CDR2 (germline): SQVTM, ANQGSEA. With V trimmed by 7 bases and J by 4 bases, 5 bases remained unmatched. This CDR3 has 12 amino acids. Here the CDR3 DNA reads TGCAGCGCTGACAGGGGCGTAGAGACCCAGTACTTC. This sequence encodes CSADRGVETQYF.

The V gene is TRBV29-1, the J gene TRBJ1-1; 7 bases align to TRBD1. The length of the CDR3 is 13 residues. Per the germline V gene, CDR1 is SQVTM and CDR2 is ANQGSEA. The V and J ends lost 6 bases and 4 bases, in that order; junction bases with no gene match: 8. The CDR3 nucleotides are TGCAGCGTCGGGACAGTTCGGGGCACTGAAGCTTTCTTT. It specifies CSVGTVRGTEAFF. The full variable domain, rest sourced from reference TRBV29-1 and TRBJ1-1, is SAVISQKPSRDICQRGTSLTIQCQVDSQVTMMFWYRQQPGQSLTLIATANQGSEATYESGFVIDKFPISRPNLTFSTLTVSNMSPEDSSIYLCSVGTVRGTEAFFGQGTRLTVV.

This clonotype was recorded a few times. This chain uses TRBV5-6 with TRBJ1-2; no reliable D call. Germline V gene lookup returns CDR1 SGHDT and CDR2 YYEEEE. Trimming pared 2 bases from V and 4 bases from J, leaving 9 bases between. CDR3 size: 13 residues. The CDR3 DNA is TGTGCCAGCAGCTTTGGGTCAGCCTATGGCTACACCTTC. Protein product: CASSFGSAYGYTF.

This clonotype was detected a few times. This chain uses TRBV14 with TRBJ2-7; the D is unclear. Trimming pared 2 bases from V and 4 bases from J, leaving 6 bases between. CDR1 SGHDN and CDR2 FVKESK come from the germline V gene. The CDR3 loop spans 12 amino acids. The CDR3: CASSQSRYEQYF. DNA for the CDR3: TGTGCCAGCAGCCAAAGCCGATACGAGCAGTACTTC.

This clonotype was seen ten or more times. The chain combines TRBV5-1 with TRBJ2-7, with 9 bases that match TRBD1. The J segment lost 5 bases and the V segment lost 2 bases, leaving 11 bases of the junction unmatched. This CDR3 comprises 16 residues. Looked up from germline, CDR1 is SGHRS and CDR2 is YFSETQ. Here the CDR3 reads CASSLGLRDRAHEQYF. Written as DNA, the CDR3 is TGCGCCAGCAGCTTAGGACTGCGGGACAGGGCCCACGAGCAGTACTTC.

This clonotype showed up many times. In DNA form, the CDR3 reads TGTGCCAGCAGCTTAGACCGGGAGCAGTTCTTC. As protein: CASSLDREQFF. V gene TRBV7-2 combines with J gene TRBJ2-1; D unclear. Between the trimmed V and J ends, which lost 1 base and 10 bases, there was a span of 5 bases. Per the germline V gene, CDR1 is SGHTA and CDR2 is FQGNSA. The CDR3 contains 11 residues.

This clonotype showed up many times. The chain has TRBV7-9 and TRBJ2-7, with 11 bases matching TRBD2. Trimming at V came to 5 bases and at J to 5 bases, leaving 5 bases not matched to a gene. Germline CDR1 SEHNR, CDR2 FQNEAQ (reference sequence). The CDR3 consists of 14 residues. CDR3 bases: TGTGCCAGCAGCAAGACTAGCGGGATCGACGAGCAGTACTTC. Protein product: CASSKTSGIDEQYF.

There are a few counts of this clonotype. CDR3 DNA: TGTGCCAGCAGCGTCGACATGCAAAACTATGGCTACACCTTC. As protein: CASSVDMQNYGYTF. This chain connects TRBV7-9 to TRBJ1-2; D unclear. Trimming pared 5 bases from V and 2 bases from J, leaving 12 bases between. Germline V gene lookup returns CDR1 SEHNR and CDR2 FQNEAQ (reference sequence). CDR3 length: 14 residues.

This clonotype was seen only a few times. The CDR3 reads CASSLVVGLPFF. Here the CDR3 DNA reads TGTGCCAGCAGCTTAGTAGTAGGGTTGCCGTTCTTC. This rearrangement joins TRBV11-2 to TRBJ2-1; D call uncertain. The CDR3 is made up of 12 amino acids. V was pared by 1 base and J by 15 bases, with 13 bases between. CDR1 and CDR2 from the germline V gene are SGHAT and FQNNGV.

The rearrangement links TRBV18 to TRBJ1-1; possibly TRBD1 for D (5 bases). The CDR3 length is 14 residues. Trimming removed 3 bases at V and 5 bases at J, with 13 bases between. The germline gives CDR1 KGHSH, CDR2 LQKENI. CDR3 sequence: CASSPILEGTEAFF. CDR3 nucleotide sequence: TGTGCCAGCTCACCTATACTCGAGGGGACTGAAGCTTTCTTT. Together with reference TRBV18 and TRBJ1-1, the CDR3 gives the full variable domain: NAGVMQNPRHLVRRRGQEARLRCSPMKGHSHVYWYRQLPEEGLKFMVYLQKENIIDESGMPKERFSAEFPKEGPSILRIQQVVRGDSAAYFCASSPILEGTEAFFGQGTRLTVV.

Here the CDR3 DNA reads TGTGCCAGCAGCGTAGGGTCAGGGGTTTTGAACACTGAAGCTTTCTTT. Amino acid sequence: CASSVGSGVLNTEAFF. The rearrangement uses TRBV9 and TRBJ1-1; TRBD1 might be the D (6 bases). Trimming shortened V by 0 bases and J by 0 bases, and 12 bases separated the two germline ends. Germline CDR1 reads SGDLS; CDR2 reads YYNGEE. The CDR3 length is 16 residues.

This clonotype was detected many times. CDR3 nucleotides: TGTGCCAGCAGTCCCCCTTTAGGATACGAGCAGTACTTC. Protein product: CASSPPLGYEQYF. This chain joins TRBV12-3 or TRBV12-4 and TRBJ2-7; D remains unclear. V was clipped by 5 bases and J by 4 bases, with 12 bases between them. The CDR3 has 13 residues.

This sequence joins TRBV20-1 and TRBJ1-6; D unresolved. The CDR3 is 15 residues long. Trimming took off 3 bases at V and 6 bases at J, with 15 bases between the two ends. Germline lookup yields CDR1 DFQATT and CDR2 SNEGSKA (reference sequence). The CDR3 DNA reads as TGCAGTGCTAGGGGCCCCCCGGCGGTTAATTCACCCCTCCACTTT. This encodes CSARGPPAVNSPLHF.

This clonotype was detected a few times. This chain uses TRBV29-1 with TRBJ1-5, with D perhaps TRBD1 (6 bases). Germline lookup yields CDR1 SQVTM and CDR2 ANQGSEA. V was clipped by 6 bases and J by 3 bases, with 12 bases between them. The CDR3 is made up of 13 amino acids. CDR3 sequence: CSVRGDINQPQHF. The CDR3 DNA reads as TGCAGCGTCCGCGGGGACATCAATCAGCCCCAGCATTTT.

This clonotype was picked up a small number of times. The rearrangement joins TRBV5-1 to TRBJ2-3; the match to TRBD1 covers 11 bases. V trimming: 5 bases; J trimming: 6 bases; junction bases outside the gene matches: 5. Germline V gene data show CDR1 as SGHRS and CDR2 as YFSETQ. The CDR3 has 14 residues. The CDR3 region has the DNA TGCGCCAGCAGGATGGACAGGGGGCGGGATACGCAGTATTTT. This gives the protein CASRMDRGRDTQYF.

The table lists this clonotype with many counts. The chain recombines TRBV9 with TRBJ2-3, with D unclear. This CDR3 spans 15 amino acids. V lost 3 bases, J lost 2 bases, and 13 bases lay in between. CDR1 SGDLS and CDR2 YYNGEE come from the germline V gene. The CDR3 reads CASSAAVGPTDTQYF. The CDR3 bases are TGTGCCAGCAGCGCCGCGGTGGGCCCCACAGATACGCAGTATTTT.

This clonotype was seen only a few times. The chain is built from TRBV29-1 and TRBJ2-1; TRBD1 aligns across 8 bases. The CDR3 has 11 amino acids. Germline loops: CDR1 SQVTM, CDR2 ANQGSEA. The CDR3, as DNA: TGCGAAGAGGACAGGGAAGGTGAGCAGTTCTTC. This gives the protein CEEDREGEQFF.

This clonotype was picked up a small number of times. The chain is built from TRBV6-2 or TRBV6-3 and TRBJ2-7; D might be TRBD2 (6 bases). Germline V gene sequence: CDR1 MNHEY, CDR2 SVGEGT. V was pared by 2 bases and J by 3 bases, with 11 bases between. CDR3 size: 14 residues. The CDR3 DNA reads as TGTGCCAGCAGTTACGGGGGACTGATCTACGAGCAGTACTTC. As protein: CASSYGGLIYEQYF.

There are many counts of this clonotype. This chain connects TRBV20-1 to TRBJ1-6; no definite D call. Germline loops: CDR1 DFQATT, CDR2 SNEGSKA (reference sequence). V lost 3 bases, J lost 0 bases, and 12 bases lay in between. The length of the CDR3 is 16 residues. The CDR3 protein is CSARSAESSYNSPLHF. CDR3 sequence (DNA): TGCAGTGCTAGGTCAGCCGAAAGCTCCTATAATTCACCCCTCCACTTT.

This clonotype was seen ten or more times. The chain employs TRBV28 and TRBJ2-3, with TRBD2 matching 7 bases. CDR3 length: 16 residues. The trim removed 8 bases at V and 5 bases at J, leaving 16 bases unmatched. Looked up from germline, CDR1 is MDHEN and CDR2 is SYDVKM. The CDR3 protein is CASGEQSGIQVDTQYF. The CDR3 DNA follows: TGTGCCAGCGGAGAACAAAGCGGGATTCAAGTAGATACGCAGTATTTT.

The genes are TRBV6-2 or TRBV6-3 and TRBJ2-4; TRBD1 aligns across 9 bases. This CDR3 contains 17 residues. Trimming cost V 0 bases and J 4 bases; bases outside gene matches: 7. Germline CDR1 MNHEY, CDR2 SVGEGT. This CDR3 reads CASSYSWTGASKNIQYF. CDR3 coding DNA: TGTGCCAGCAGTTACTCCTGGACAGGGGCCTCGAAAAACATTCAGTACTTC.